The 23 T cell receptor beta chains presented below share a single source sample, sequenced in a study of T cells in tuberculosis (dated by TCRdb to the late 2010s). The library came from the immunoSEQ multiplex PCR assay. Held by TCRdb, this immuneACCESS table contains in-frame sequences only and omits some clones. Under half of the omission traces to an unresolved V gene where checked; the cause of the rest is unknown. The sample yields some 34,000 clones; about 93% were counted once. Of the sample, 6.5% to 8.5% is held by the ten largest clones. Sequencing was carried out using PBMCs. These TCRs come from a donor aged 5 to 30 with latent tuberculosis or without tuberculosis infection.

CDR3 protein: CASSFRDRGYNEQFF. CDR3 coding DNA: TGCGCCAGCAGTTTCCGGGACAGGGGATACAATGAGCAGTTCTTC. The chain employs TRBV5-1 and TRBJ2-1, with TRBD1 matching over 10 bases. Germline assignment: CDR1 SGHRS and CDR2 YFSETQ. This CDR3 spans 15 amino acids. The junction had 6 bases not matched to a gene; V was cut back by 5 bases and J by 4 bases.

The rearrangement links TRBV19 to TRBJ2-1; D might be TRBD1 (5 bases). Between the trimmed V and J ends, which lost 8 bases and 2 bases, there was a span of 10 bases. There are 13 residues in the CDR3. CDR1 and CDR2 (germline): LNHDA, SQIVND (reference sequence). CDR3 sequence reads: CASARTTYNEQFF. The CDR3 DNA is TGTGCCAGTGCCAGGACAACCTACAATGAGCAGTTCTTC.

The gene calls are TRBV2 and TRBJ2-5; TRBD2 matches 9 bases. The J segment lost 1 base and the V segment lost 8 bases, leaving 11 bases of the junction unmatched. CDR1 is SNHLY, CDR2 FYNNEI, per germline. This CDR3 spans 16 amino acids. The DNA for the CDR3 is TGTGCCAGCGGGTCTCATGGCGGGGGGGCCCAAGAGACCCAGTACTTC. This codes for CASGSHGGGAQETQYF.

In this sample, this clone turned up once. The chain employs TRBV19 and TRBJ2-1; TRBD1 matches at 8 bases. CDR3 length equals 16 residues. Germline V gene sequence: CDR1 LNHDA, CDR2 SQIVND (reference sequence). V trimming: 4 bases; J trimming: 5 bases; junction bases outside the gene matches: 10. The CDR3, as DNA: TGTGCCAGTAGTACTTACTTAGGGACAGGAGACAATGAGCAGTTCTTC. This gives the protein CASSTYLGTGDNEQFF.

The gene calls are TRBV30 and TRBJ2-3; perhaps TRBD2 as D (5 bases). The CDR3 covers 14 residues. CDR1 and CDR2 from the germline V gene are GTSNPN and SVGIG (reference sequence). Between the trimmed V and J ends, which lost 7 bases and 6 bases, there was a span of 20 bases. CDR3 coding DNA: TGTGCCTTTGGCCCATTGGTGAGGGCCGATACGCAGTATTTT. Translating gives CAFGPLVRADTQYF.

CDR3 DNA sequence: TGTGCCAGCAGCAACACAGGGGGACATAAACTCTTC. Translated, it gives CASSNTGGHKLF. The chain uses TRBV21-1 and TRBJ1-2; the table's D gene call, TRBD1, was not cross checked with the DNA. TRBV21-1 is designated a pseudogene. CDR3 length equals 12 residues.

V and J are TRBV6-4 and TRBJ2-2; 10 positions agree with TRBD2. CDR1 MRHNA and CDR2 SNTAGT come from the germline V gene. The CDR3 is made up of 18 amino acids. The junction had 8 bases not matched to a gene; V was cut back by 4 bases and J by 0 bases. CDR3 nucleotides: TGTGCCAGCAGTGGGAGTGGGGGACTAGCGCCGAACACCGGGGAGCTGTTTTTT. Its protein is CASSGSGGLAPNTGELFF.

The rearrangement joins TRBV7-2 to TRBJ2-1; possibly TRBD2 for D (7 bases). The CDR3 contains 14 residues. Germline assignment: CDR1 SGHTA and CDR2 FQGNSA. The ends were cut back, 8 bases at V and 6 bases at J, with 17 bases in the middle. The CDR3 here is CASSGGQSVNEQFF. CDR3 nucleotides: TGTGCCAGCTCGGGAGGACAGTCTGTCAATGAGCAGTTCTTC.

This chain links TRBV4-1 with TRBJ1-1, with 8 nucleotides matching TRBD1. The CDR3 has 17 residues. In germline, CDR1 is MGHRA, CDR2 YSYEKL. J lost 0 bases, V lost 6 bases, and 12 bases had no gene match. This CDR3 reads CASRRLGPGGLNTEAFF. CDR3 sequence (DNA): TGCGCCAGCAGGCGGTTGGGACCAGGGGGCTTGAACACTGAAGCTTTCTTT.

V gene TRBV10-3 combines with J gene TRBJ1-2; 7 bases align to TRBD1. V lost 0 bases and J lost 6; bases outside the gene matches: 16. Germline V gene lookup returns CDR1 ENHRY and CDR2 SYGVKD. This CDR3 is built from 18 residues. The CDR3 nucleotides are TGTGCCATCAGTGAGTCCGTTACAGGGGCCAGCGCAGCCGATGGCTACACCTTC. This encodes CAISESVTGASAADGYTF.

V and J are TRBV30 and TRBJ1-2, with 7 bases matching TRBD1. After removal of 4 bases from V and 6 bases from J, the junction contained 5 bases not matched to a gene. The CDR3 has 12 residues. Germline CDR1 reads GTSNPN; CDR2 reads SVGIG (reference sequence). CDR3 sequence reads: CAWNQGGHGYTF. The CDR3 DNA is TGTGCCTGGAACCAGGGGGGCCATGGCTACACCTTC.

The chain links TRBV2 to TRBJ1-5, with D perhaps matching TRBD1 (6 bases). The CDR3 length is 14 residues. Germline assignment: CDR1 SNHLY and CDR2 FYNNEI. V dropped 6 bases and J dropped 6 bases, with 15 bases sitting between them. CDR3 nucleotide sequence: TGTGCCAGCAGCCTCCAGGGGTTTGGTCAGCCCCAGCATTTT. This encodes CASSLQGFGQPQHF.

V and J are TRBV19 and TRBJ2-2; TRBD2 might be the D (5 bases). V was clipped by 7 bases and J by 6 bases, with 12 bases between them. CDR1 and CDR2 (germline): LNHDA, SQIVND (reference sequence). There are 13 residues in the CDR3. The CDR3 protein is CASTEVLSGELFF. Written as DNA, the CDR3 is TGTGCCAGTACGGAGGTGTTGTCCGGGGAGCTGTTTTTT.

The CDR3 sequence is CASSQDVILYEQYF. CDR3 DNA sequence: TGCGCCAGCAGCCAAGACGTTATATTATACGAGCAGTACTTC. V is TRBV4-3 and J is TRBJ2-7; unclear D gene. Trimming took 0 bases from V and 4 from J, leaving 10 bases between them. The germline V gene encodes CDR1 LGHNA and CDR2 YSLEER. The length of the CDR3 is 14 residues.

The chain combines TRBV6-1 with TRBJ2-7; 9 bases match TRBD1. There are 17 residues in the CDR3. Germline loops: CDR1 MNHNS, CDR2 SASEGT. Unmatched junction bases numbered 12, after V lost 4 bases and J lost 2 bases. This chain's CDR3 is CASSADSYGQGTYEQYF. The CDR3 DNA sequence: TGTGCCAGCAGTGCCGACTCTTACGGACAGGGGACCTACGAGCAGTACTTC.

The chain has TRBV19 and TRBJ1-1; TRBD1 matches at 8 bases. The germline CDR1 and CDR2 sequences are LNHDA and SQIVND (reference sequence). The CDR3 loop spans 13 amino acids. Trimming took 5 bases from V and 3 from J; bases not matched to a gene: 2. CDR3 amino acids: CASSGTGDTEAFF. DNA of the CDR3: TGTGCCAGTAGTGGGACAGGAGACACTGAAGCTTTCTTT.

This clone was recorded once. This chain links TRBV6-6 with TRBJ2-2; the D gene is possibly TRBD2 (7 bases). V lost 7 bases, J lost 6 bases, and 15 bases lay in between. CDR1 is MNHNY and CDR2 is SVGAGI in the germline V gene (reference sequence). This CDR3 is 14 amino acids long. CDR3 DNA sequence: TGTGCCAGCACCAAGGGGGGGGGCCCCGGGGAGCTGTTTTTT. This sequence encodes CASTKGGGPGELFF.

The chain employs TRBV6-5 and TRBJ1-5; D is unresolved. This CDR3 spans 13 amino acids. Germline CDR1 MNHEY, CDR2 SVGAGI. Deletions cut 0 bases from V and 5 bases from J, with 5 bases between. This chain's CDR3 is CASSYSAYQPQHF. CDR3 DNA sequence: TGTGCCAGCAGTTACTCGGCCTATCAGCCCCAGCATTTT.

The chain has TRBV4-1 and TRBJ2-4; TRBD1 matches at 8 bases. J gave up 0 bases and V 0 bases, and 10 bases lay outside the gene matches. From germline, CDR1 is MGHRA and CDR2 YSYEKL. The length of the CDR3 is 19 residues. The CDR3 DNA reads as TGCGCCAGCAGCCAAGATTCGGTCGTGGGACAGGCAGCCAAAAACATTCAGTACTTC. It is translated as CASSQDSVVGQAAKNIQYF.

The chain links TRBV5-4 to TRBJ1-6; D unresolved. The CDR3 is 18 amino acids. The V gene's germline CDR1 is SGHNT and CDR2 YYREEE (reference sequence). With 0 bases removed from V and 7 bases from J, the gap between germline ends came to 20 bases. Here the CDR3 DNA reads TGTGCCAGCAGCTTGGAAGGGCGGGATCCGGGTCTGAATTCACCCCTCCACTTT. It specifies CASSLEGRDPGLNSPLHF.

The chain links TRBV7-6 to TRBJ1-1, with TRBD1 matching 11 bases. From germline, CDR1 is SGHVS and CDR2 FNYEAQ. The CDR3 runs to 14 residues. The V and J ends lost 3 bases and 4 bases, in that order; junction bases with no gene match: 1. CDR3 coding DNA: TGTGCCAGCAGCTTCGGGACAGGGGGCACTGAAGCTTTCTTT. Its translation is CASSFGTGGTEAFF.

This rearrangement joins TRBV11-2 to TRBJ2-2; 10 positions match TRBD2. The CDR3 loop spans 18 amino acids. V shed 0 bases and J 5 bases; nucleotides not matched to a gene: 9. Germline loops: CDR1 SGHAT, CDR2 FQNNGV. The CDR3 here is CASSLDRSSGSSTGELFF. DNA for the CDR3: TGTGCCAGCAGCTTAGATCGGTCTAGCGGGAGTTCAACCGGGGAGCTGTTTTTT. The variable domain in full, completed from reference TRBV11-2 and TRBJ2-2, reads EAGVAQSPRYKIIEKRQSVAFWCNPISGHATLYWYQQILGQGPKLLIQFQNNGVVDDSQLPKDRFSAERLKGVDSTLKIQPAKLEDSAVYLCASSLDRSSGSSTGELFFGEGSRLTVL.

The V gene is TRBV15, the J gene TRBJ2-6; TRBD2 matches 7 bases. This CDR3 is built from 16 residues. CDR1 LNHNV and CDR2 YYDKDF come from the germline V gene (reference sequence). After removal of 0 bases from V and 2 bases from J, the junction contained 1 base not matched to a gene. The CDR3 loop is CATSRDAGAGANVLTF. CDR3 nucleotides: TGTGCCACCAGCAGAGATGCGGGGGCTGGGGCCAACGTCCTGACTTTC.